The TCR beta chain under discussion was sequenced for a study of cytomegalovirus exposure and HLA in healthy donors. The PCR employed 60 Vbeta primers together with 13 Jbeta primers. Repertoires were generated with immunoSEQ multiplex PCR, while TCRdb's copy carries only in-frame clones and drops some. The sample has 200,000 or so clones; approximately 78% are singletons. The CDR3 totals 15 residues. Germline V CDR1 and CDR2: MDHEN, SYDVKM. The junction had 4 bases not matched to a gene; V was cut back by 6 bases and J by 1 base. With respect to this clone: Its specificity is unknown.

Points from the study as a whole: The later analysis indicated that the majority of CMV-associated TCR beta chains appeared HLA-restricted.

The chain combines TRBV28 with TRBJ1-5, with 9 positions matching TRBD1. Sequencing was carried out using PBMCs. The receptor's source is a woman in her 50s in good health and CMV-seropositive. The CDR3 loop is CASRGQGGSNQPQHF. The DNA of the CDR3 is TGTGCCAGCAGGGGACAGGGAGGAAGCAATCAGCCCCAGCATTTT.